Below, one TCR beta chain is given with its context. The antigen is not known. This PCR relied on a set of 60 Vbeta primers and 13 Jbeta primers. Repertoires were generated with immunoSEQ multiplex PCR, while TCRdb's copy carries only in-frame clones and drops some. The profile shows about 150,000 clones, around 84% of them singletons. The data were obtained in a study of cytomegalovirus exposure and HLA in healthy donors. Study-wide background: Prior work identified around 100 million unique TCR beta sequences in around 170 million T cells. Study-wide results and caveats: There were several of the most significant clusters that appeared linked to common viral pathogens in a later analysis.

The sample was PBMCs. The TCR sequence derives from a boy aged 2 to 10 in good health and CMV-seronegative.

CDR3 in amino acids: CASNLNGQGNSPLHF. The CDR3 nucleotides are TGTGCCAGCAACTTAAACGGACAGGGAAATTCACCCCTCCACTTT. The chain joins TRBV6-6 to TRBJ1-6, with 8 nucleotides matching TRBD1. CDR1 MNHNY and CDR2 SVGAGI come from the germline V gene (reference sequence). Trimming cost V 7 bases and J 7 bases; bases outside gene matches: 9. The CDR3 runs to 15 residues.